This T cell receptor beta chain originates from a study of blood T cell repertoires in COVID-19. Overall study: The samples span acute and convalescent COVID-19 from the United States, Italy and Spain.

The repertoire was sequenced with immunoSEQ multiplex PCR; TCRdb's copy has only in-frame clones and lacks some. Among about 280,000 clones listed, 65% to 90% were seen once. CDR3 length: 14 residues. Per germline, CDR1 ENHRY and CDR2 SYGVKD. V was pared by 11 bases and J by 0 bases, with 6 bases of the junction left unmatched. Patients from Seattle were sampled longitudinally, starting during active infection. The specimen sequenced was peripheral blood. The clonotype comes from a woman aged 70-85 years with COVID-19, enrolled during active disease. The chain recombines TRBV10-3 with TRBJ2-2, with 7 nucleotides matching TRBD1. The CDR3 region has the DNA TGTGCCTGCACGGGGACAGCGAACACCGGGGAGCTGTTTTTT. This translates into CACTGTANTGELFF.